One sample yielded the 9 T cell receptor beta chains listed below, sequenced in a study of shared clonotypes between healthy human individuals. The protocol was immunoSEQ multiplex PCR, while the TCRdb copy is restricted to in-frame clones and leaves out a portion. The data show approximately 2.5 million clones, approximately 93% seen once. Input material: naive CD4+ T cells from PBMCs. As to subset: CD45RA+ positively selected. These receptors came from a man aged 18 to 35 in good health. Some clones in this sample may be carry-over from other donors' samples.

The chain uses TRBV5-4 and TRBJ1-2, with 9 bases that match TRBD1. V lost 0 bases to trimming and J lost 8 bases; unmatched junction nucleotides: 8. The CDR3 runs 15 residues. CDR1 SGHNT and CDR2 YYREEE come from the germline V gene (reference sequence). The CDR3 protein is CASSLAGTGSGGYTF. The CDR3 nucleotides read TGTGCCAGCAGCTTGGCCGGGACAGGGTCTGGGGGCTACACCTTC. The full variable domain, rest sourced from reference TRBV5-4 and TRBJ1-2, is ETGVTQSPTHLIKTRGQQVTLRCSSQSGHNTVSWYQQALGQGPQFIFQYYREEENGRGNFPPRFSGLQFPNYSSELNVNALELDDSALYLCASSLAGTGSGGYTFGSGTRLTVV.

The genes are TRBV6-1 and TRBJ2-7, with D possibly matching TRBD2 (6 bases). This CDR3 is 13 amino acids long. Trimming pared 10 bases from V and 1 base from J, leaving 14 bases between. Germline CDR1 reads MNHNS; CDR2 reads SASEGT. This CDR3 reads CATRRTTSYEQYF. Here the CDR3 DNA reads TGTGCCACCAGAAGGACTACTTCCTACGAGCAGTACTTC.

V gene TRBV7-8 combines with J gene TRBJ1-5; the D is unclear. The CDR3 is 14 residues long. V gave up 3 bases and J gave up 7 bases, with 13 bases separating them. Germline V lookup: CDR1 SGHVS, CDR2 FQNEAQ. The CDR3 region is CASSLRTTEQPQHF. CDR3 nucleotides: TGTGCCAGCAGCTTGAGGACGACTGAGCAGCCCCAGCATTTT.

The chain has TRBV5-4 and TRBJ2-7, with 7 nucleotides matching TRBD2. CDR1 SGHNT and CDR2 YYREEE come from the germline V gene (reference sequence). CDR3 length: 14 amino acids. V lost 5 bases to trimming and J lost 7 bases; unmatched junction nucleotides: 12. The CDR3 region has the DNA TGTGCCAGCAGTACGCCAGGACTAGGTGGAGAGCAGTACTTC. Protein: CASSTPGLGGEQYF.

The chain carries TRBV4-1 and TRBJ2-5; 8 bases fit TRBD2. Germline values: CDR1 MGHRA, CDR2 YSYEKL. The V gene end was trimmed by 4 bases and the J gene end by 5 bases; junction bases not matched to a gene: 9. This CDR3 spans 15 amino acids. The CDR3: CASSPLGLARETQYF. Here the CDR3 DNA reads TGCGCCAGCAGCCCCCTTGGACTAGCTAGGGAGACCCAGTACTTC.

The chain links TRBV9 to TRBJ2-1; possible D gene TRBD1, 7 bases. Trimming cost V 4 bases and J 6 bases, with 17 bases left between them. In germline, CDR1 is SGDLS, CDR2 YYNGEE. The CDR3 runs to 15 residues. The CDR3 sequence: CASSPGGGPSNEQFF. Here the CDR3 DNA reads TGTGCCAGCAGCCCAGGAGGGGGCCCATCCAATGAGCAGTTCTTC.

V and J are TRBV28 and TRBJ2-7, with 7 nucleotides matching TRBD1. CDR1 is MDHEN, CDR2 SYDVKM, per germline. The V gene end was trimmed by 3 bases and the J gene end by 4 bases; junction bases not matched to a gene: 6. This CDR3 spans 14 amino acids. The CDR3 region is CASSFWDSGYEQYF. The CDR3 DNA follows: TGTGCCAGCAGTTTTTGGGACAGCGGTTACGAGCAGTACTTC.

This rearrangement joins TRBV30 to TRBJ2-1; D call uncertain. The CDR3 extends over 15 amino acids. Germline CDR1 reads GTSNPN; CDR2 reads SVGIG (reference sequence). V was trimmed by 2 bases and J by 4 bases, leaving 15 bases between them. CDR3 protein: CAWSHLNNGYNEQFF. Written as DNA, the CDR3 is TGTGCCTGGAGTCACCTAAACAACGGGTACAATGAGCAGTTCTTC.

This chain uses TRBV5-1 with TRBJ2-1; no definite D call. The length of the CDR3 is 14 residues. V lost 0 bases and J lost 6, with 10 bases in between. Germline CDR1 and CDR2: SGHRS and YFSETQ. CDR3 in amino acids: CASSLVVGVNEQFF. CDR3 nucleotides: TGCGCCAGCAGCTTGGTGGTTGGGGTCAATGAGCAGTTCTTC.